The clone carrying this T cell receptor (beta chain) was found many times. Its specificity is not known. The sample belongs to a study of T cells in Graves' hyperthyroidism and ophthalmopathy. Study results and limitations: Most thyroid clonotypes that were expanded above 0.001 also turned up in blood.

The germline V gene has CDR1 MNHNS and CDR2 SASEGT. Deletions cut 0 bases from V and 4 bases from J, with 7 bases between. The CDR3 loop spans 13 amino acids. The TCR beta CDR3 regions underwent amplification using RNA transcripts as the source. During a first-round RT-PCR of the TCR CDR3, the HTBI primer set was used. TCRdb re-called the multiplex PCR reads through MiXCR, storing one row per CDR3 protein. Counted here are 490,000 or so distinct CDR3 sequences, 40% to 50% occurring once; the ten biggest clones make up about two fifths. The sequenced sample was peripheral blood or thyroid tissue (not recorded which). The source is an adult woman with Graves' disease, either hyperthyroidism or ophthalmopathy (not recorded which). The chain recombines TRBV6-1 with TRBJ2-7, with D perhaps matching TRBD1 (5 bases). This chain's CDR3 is CASSEARQYEQYF. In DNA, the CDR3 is TGTGCCAGCAGTGAAGCGCGACAGTACGAGCAGTACTTC.